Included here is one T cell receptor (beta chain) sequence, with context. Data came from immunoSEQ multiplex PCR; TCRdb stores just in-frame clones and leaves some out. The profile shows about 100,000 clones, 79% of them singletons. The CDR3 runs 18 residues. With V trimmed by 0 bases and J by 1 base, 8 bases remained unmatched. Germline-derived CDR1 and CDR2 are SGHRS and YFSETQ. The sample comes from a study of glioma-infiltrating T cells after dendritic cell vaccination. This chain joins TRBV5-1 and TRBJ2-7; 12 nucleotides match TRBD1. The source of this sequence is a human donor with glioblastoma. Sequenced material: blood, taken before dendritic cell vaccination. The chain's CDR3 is CASSLAPGQGALSYEQYF. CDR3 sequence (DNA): TGCGCCAGCAGCTTGGCCCCGGGACAGGGGGCCCTATCCTACGAGCAGTACTTC.